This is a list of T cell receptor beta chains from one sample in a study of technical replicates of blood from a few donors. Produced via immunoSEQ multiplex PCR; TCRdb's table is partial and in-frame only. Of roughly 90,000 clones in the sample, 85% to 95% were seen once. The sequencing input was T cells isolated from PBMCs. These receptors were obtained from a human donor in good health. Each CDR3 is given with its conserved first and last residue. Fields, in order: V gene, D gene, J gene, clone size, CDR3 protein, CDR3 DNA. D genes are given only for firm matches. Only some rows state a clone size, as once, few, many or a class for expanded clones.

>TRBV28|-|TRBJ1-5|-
CASSSPVQPQHF
TGTGCCAGCAGTTCCCCTGTTCAGCCCCAGCATTTT
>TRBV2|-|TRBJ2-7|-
CASSEAGEGDEQYF
TGTGCCAGCAGTGAAGCTGGAGAAGGGGACGAGCAGTACTTC
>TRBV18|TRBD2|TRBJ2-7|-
CASSPTSGGAYEQYF
TGTGCCAGCTCACCAACTAGCGGGGGGGCCTACGAGCAGTACTTC
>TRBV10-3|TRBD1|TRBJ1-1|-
CAIRTATGGEAFF
TGTGCCATCAGGACGGCCACAGGGGGTGAAGCTTTCTTT
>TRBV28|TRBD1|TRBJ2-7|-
CASREGTADARPWEQYF
TGTGCCAGCAGGGAAGGGACAGCAGATGCTCGGCCTTGGGAGCAGTACTTC
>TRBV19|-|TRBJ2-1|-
CASQGGASGRPEQFF
TGTGCCAGTCAGGGGGGGGCTAGCGGGCGTCCCGAGCAGTTCTTC
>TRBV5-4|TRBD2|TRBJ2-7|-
CASSLTSATYEQYF
TGTGCCAGCAGCTTGACTAGCGCGACCTACGAGCAGTACTTC
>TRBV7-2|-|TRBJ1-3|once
CASSLVPGAGNTIYF
TGTGCCAGCAGCTTAGTCCCAGGGGCTGGAAACACCATATATTTT
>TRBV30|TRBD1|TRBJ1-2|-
CAWTWTGANYGYTF
TGTGCCTGGACCTGGACAGGGGCTAACTATGGCTACACCTTC
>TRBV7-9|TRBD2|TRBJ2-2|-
CASSPTPRGGAKNTGELFF
TGTGCCAGCAGCCCGACGCCGCGGGGGGGGGCGAAGAACACCGGGGAGCTGTTTTTT
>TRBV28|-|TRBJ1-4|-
CASSPPPAREKLFF
TGTGCCAGCAGTCCCCCCCCCGCCCGGGAAAAACTGTTTTTT
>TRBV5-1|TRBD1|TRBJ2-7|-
CASSVGHRGPGSYEQYF
TGCGCCAGCAGCGTGGGACACAGGGGGCCCGGGTCCTACGAGCAGTACTTC
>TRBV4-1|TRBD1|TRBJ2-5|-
CASSQGNRGETQYF
TGCGCCAGCAGCCAAGGAAACAGGGGGGAGACCCAGTACTTC
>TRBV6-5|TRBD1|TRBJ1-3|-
CASSYSDRGNTIYF
TGTGCCAGCAGTTACTCCGACAGGGGGAACACCATATATTTT
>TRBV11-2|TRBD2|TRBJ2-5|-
CASSFTSGRAWETQYF
TGTGCCAGCAGTTTCACTAGCGGGAGGGCCTGGGAGACCCAGTACTTC
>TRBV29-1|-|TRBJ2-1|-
CSVRGFSYNEQFF
TGCAGCGTGAGGGGGTTCTCCTACAATGAGCAGTTCTTC
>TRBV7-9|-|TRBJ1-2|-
CASRPTGNEIYTF
TGTGCCAGCAGACCCACAGGAAATGAAATCTACACCTTC
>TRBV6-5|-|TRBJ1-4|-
CASGGLTTNEKLFF
TGTGCCAGCGGCGGGTTAACAACTAATGAAAAACTGTTTTTT
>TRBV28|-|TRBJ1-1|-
CATLGGEAFF
TGTGCCACCCTCGGCGGTGAAGCTTTCTTT
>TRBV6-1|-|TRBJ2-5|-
CASSERGDETQYF
TGTGCCAGCAGTGAAAGAGGAGACGAGACCCAGTACTTC
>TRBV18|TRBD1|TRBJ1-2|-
CASSPGQGSPNLYGYTF
TGTGCCAGCTCACCGGGACAGGGGTCCCCGAATCTCTATGGCTACACCTTC
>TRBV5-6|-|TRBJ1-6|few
CASSLVWEEGSPNF
TGTGCCAGCAGCTTGGTATGGGAGGAAGGGTCTCCTAATTTT